One sample yielded the 23 T cell receptor beta chains listed below, sequenced in a study of T cells of healthy individuals. Using its own MiXCR run on the 5' RACE reads, TCRdb lists one record per CDR3 protein. Here the sample spans 60,000 to 80,000 distinct CDR3 sequences, roughly 17% being singletons. The source is a human donor in good health.

The V gene is TRBV7-9, the J gene TRBJ2-1; 9 bases are a match to TRBD2. V trimming: 1 base; J trimming: 9 bases; junction bases outside the gene matches: 4. The CDR3 runs 14 residues. From germline, CDR1 is SEHNR and CDR2 FQNEAQ (reference sequence). The DNA for the CDR3 is TGTGCCAGCAGCTTAGGACTAGCGGTTGCTGAGCAGTTCTTC. This translates into CASSLGLAVAEQFF.

This clonotype was observed many times. The rearrangement uses TRBV6-4 and TRBJ2-3; TRBD2 agrees at 7 bases. Germline CDR1 reads MRHNA; CDR2 reads SNTAGT. CDR3 length: 14 residues. The V and J ends lost 9 bases and 5 bases, in that order; junction bases with no gene match: 11. CDR3 amino acids: CASQGLEIGDTQYF. CDR3 bases: TGTGCCAGTCAAGGACTAGAGATTGGAGATACGCAGTATTTT.

This clonotype was detected a few times. The chain joins TRBV18 to TRBJ2-3, with TRBD1 as a possible D gene (6 bases). The CDR3 runs 18 residues. Germline V lookup: CDR1 KGHSH, CDR2 LQKENI. The V and J ends lost 3 bases and 2 bases respectively, with 21 bases between them. CDR3 DNA: TGTGCCAGCTCACCCCAAGTTCCTGGCAGGGGTCCCACAGATACGCAGTATTTT. It is translated as CASSPQVPGRGPTDTQYF.

This chain joins TRBV5-1 and TRBJ2-7, with unresolved D. Germline CDR1 is SGHRS and CDR2 is YFSETQ. Trimming stripped 0 bases from V and 0 bases from J, with 10 bases between. The CDR3 runs to 15 residues. Here the CDR3 reads CASSLVADLSYEQYF. CDR3 DNA: TGCGCCAGCAGCTTGGTCGCTGACCTCTCCTACGAGCAGTACTTC.

By sample share, this clonotype is medium-sized. The chain is built from TRBV10-3 and TRBJ2-7; 9 nucleotides line up with TRBD1. The V segment lost 10 bases and the J segment 7 bases; nucleotides outside the gene matches: 11. There are 13 residues in the CDR3. In germline, CDR1 is ENHRY, CDR2 SYGVKD. CDR3 bases: TGTGCCACTGACCAACAGGGGGCGGGGGAGCAGTACTTC. It codes for CATDQQGAGEQYF.

This clonotype was found many times. Here the CDR3 DNA reads TGTGCCAGCAGCCAAGGGAAACTTGAGTTCCTCCACTTT. This sequence encodes CASSQGKLEFLHF. The rearrangement links TRBV4-2 to TRBJ1-6; D ambiguous. The CDR3 contains 13 residues. The germline CDR1 and CDR2 sequences are LGHNA and YNFKEQ. Trimming shortened V by 1 base and J by 15 bases, and 13 bases separated the two germline ends.

This clonotype was counted between two and nine times. V and J are TRBV15 and TRBJ2-1; D remains unclear. The germline gives CDR1 LNHNV, CDR2 YYDKDF (reference sequence). Trimming cost V 0 bases and J 7 bases, with 10 bases left between them. The CDR3 covers 14 residues. The CDR3 DNA sequence: TGTGCCACCAGCAGAGACCAGGTAATGAATGAGCAGTTCTTC. Translated, it gives CATSRDQVMNEQFF.

This clonotype appeared a few times. The chain employs TRBV5-1 and TRBJ2-1; 8 bases match TRBD1. After removal of 4 bases from V and 8 bases from J, the junction contained 8 bases not matched to a gene. The CDR3 loop spans 14 amino acids. Germline V gene sequence: CDR1 SGHRS, CDR2 YFSETQ. The CDR3 sequence: CASSIPGQEDEQFF. The CDR3 region has the DNA TGCGCCAGCAGCATACCGGGACAGGAGGATGAGCAGTTCTTC.

Ten or more counts support this clonotype. The chain employs TRBV7-2 and TRBJ2-3, with D uncertain. V lost 5 bases, J lost 4 bases, and 13 bases lay in between. This CDR3 has 14 residues. Per germline, CDR1 SGHTA and CDR2 FQGNSA. For the CDR3, the DNA is TGTGCCAGCAGCACATATACGGCTTCAGATACGCAGTATTTT. Its translation is CASSTYTASDTQYF. Full variable domain (outside the CDR3, taken from reference TRBV7-2 and TRBJ2-3): GAGVSQSPSNKVTEKGKDVELRCDPISGHTALYWYRQSLGQGLEFLIYFQGNSAPDKSGLPSDRFSAERTGGSVSTLTIQRTQQEDSAVYLCASSTYTASDTQYFGPGTRLTVL.

The rearrangement uses TRBV7-3 and TRBJ1-4; perhaps TRBD1 as D (6 bases). V was pared by 1 base and J by 0 bases, with 9 bases between. The CDR3 is 16 amino acids. Germline CDR1 and CDR2: SGHTA and FQGTGA. The chain's CDR3 is CASSLSGQSTNEKLFF. CDR3 coding DNA: TGTGCCAGCAGCTTAAGTGGACAGTCAACTAATGAAAAACTGTTTTTT.

The chain couples TRBV6-2 or TRBV6-3 to TRBJ1-6, with 8 bases that match TRBD1. The germline V gene has CDR1 MNHEY and CDR2 SVGEGT. J gave up 9 bases and V 8 bases, and 3 bases lay outside the gene matches. This CDR3 comprises 12 residues. CDR3 coding DNA: TGTGCCAGCGGACAGGGAACTTCACCCCTCCACTTT. It specifies CASGQGTSPLHF.

This clonotype was counted only a few times. The chain employs TRBV5-6 and TRBJ2-7; D may be TRBD2 (6 bases). This CDR3 has 16 residues. The V gene's germline CDR1 is SGHDT and CDR2 YYEEEE. Trimming stripped 2 bases from V and 5 bases from J, with 20 bases between. CDR3 sequence reads: CASSFTTGRLFDEQYF. CDR3 nucleotide sequence: TGTGCCAGCAGCTTCACGACCGGGAGACTTTTTGACGAGCAGTACTTC.

Regarding this clonotype: Just one base apart from a much larger clone, this may be a read error. The chain combines TRBV13 with TRBJ1-1; TRBD1 matches at 9 bases. CDR1 and CDR2 from the germline V gene are PRHDT and FYEKMQ (reference sequence). This CDR3 is 16 amino acids long. V lost 5 bases and J lost 4; bases outside the gene matches: 11. In DNA, the CDR3 is TGTGCCAGCAGCGGCACCAGGACAGGGGAGAGCACTGAAGCTTTCTTT. Amino acid sequence: CASSGTRTGESTEAFF.

In this sample, this clonotype turned up many times. V is TRBV28 and J is TRBJ2-3; 7 positions agree with TRBD1. The V and J ends lost 10 bases and 1 base, in that order; junction bases with no gene match: 8. The CDR3 totals 14 residues. Germline CDR1 reads MDHEN; CDR2 reads SYDVKM. CDR3 residues: CATTTGRGTDTQYF. The CDR3 DNA reads as TGTGCCACTACGACAGGGCGCGGCACAGATACGCAGTATTTT.

This clonotype occurred a few times. The V call is TRBV12-3 or TRBV12-4, the J call TRBJ2-1, with 11 bases lining up with TRBD2. The CDR3 is 15 residues long. Germline trimming cut 5 bases from V and 7 bases from J; bases unmatched to any gene: 7. CDR3 nucleotides: TGTGCCAGCAGTCGCGTTAGCGGGGGGGCAAATGAGCAGTTCTTC. Encoded protein: CASSRVSGGANEQFF.

The CDR3 region is CASSQETPGEQFF. As DNA, the CDR3 is TGCGCCAGCAGCCAAGAAACCCCGGGTGAGCAGTTCTTC. The gene calls are TRBV4-3 and TRBJ2-1; D gene uncertain. This CDR3 contains 13 residues. V lost 0 bases, J lost 9 bases, and 9 bases lay in between. Germline values: CDR1 LGHNA, CDR2 YSLEER.

This clonotype appeared many times. This chain uses TRBV18 with TRBJ2-7; 11 positions agree with TRBD2. The CDR3 is 15 amino acids. V lost 0 bases, J lost 3 bases, and 1 base stayed unmatched. From germline, CDR1 is KGHSH and CDR2 LQKENI. CDR3 sequence (DNA): TGTGCCAGCTCACCACCTAGCGGGAGGGGCTACGAGCAGTACTTC. It is translated as CASSPPSGRGYEQYF.

J is TRBJ2-1 and V is TRBV5-1; 7 bases align to TRBD2. Germline V CDR1 and CDR2: SGHRS, YFSETQ. The J segment lost 6 bases and the V segment lost 0 bases, leaving 3 bases of the junction unmatched. This CDR3 comprises 14 residues. The CDR3 here is CASSLALAANEQFF. In DNA, the CDR3 is TGCGCCAGCAGCTTGGCCCTAGCGGCCAATGAGCAGTTCTTC.

A few counts support this clonotype. The chain joins TRBV7-9 to TRBJ1-1; 7 positions match TRBD1. Looked up from germline, CDR1 is SEHNR and CDR2 is FQNEAQ (reference sequence). CDR3 length: 14 residues. V was pared by 2 bases and J by 1 base, with 1 base of the junction left unmatched. The CDR3 protein is CASSLRQGNTEAFF. CDR3 coding DNA: TGTGCCAGCAGCTTAAGACAGGGGAACACTGAAGCTTTCTTT.

The gene calls are TRBV20-1 and TRBJ1-1; the D gene is possibly TRBD1 (5 bases). Between the trimmed V and J ends, which lost 5 bases and 6 bases, there was a span of 19 bases. The CDR3 totals 14 residues. Per the germline V gene, CDR1 is DFQATT and CDR2 is SNEGSKA (reference sequence). CDR3 sequence: CSALSRVKGPEAFF. CDR3 coding DNA: TGCAGTGCTCTGTCCAGGGTAAAGGGCCCTGAAGCTTTCTTT.

This clonotype was recorded at least ten times. CDR3 nucleotides: TGTGCCAGCAGCTTAGTGGGAGAGACCCAGTACTTC. Translation: CASSLVGETQYF. The chain recombines TRBV7-6 with TRBJ2-5; no clear D gene. With 1 base removed from V and 4 bases from J, the gap between germline ends came to 4 bases. This CDR3 contains 12 residues. Germline V CDR1 and CDR2: SGHVS, FNYEAQ.

This clonotype has ten or more counts. The CDR3 coding sequence is TGTGCCAGCAGTTACGGAAATGGAAACACCATATATTTT. Its translation is CASSYGNGNTIYF. This sequence joins TRBV6-5 and TRBJ1-3; D is unclear. The CDR3 has 13 amino acids. V lost 2 bases to trimming and J lost 3 bases, with 5 bases between them. The germline gives CDR1 MNHEY, CDR2 SVGAGI.

This chain joins TRBV20-1 and TRBJ2-3, with 7 bases identical to TRBD2. The CDR3 spans 17 residues. V dropped 0 bases and J dropped 6; count of bases not matched to a gene: 15. Germline V lookup: CDR1 DFQATT, CDR2 SNEGSKA (reference sequence). The CDR3 loop reads CSARDLKGLPAPDTQYF. DNA of the CDR3: TGCAGTGCTAGAGATCTAAAGGGACTACCTGCTCCTGATACGCAGTATTTT.